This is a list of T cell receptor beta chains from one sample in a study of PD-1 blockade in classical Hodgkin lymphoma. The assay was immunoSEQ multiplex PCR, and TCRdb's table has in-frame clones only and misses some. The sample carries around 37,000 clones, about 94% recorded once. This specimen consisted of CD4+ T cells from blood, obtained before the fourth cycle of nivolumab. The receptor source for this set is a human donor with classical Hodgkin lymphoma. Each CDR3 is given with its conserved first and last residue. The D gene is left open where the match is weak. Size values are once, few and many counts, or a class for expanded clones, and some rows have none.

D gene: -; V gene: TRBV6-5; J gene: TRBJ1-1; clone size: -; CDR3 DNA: TGTGCCAGCAGGAAAATGGGGGTCCGAGAAACTGAAGCTTTCTTT; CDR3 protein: CASRKMGVRETEAFF
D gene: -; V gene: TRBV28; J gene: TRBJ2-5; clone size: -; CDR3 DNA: TGTGCCAGCAGTCCCGGGATCAGAACAACCAACCAAGAGACCCAGTACTTC; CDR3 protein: CASSPGIRTTNQETQYF
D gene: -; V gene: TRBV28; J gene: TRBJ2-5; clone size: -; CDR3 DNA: TGTGCCAGCACCCACTCGACGGAGTACCAAGAGACCCAGTACTTC; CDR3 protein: CASTHSTEYQETQYF
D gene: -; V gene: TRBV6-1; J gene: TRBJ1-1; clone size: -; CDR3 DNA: TGTGCCAGCAGTTCCCGACAGGACTTCACTGAAGCTTTCTTT; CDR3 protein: CASSSRQDFTEAFF
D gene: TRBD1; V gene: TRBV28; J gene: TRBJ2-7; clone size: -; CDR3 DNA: TGTGCCAGCAGTTTTCAACAGGGGAACCCCTACGAGCAGTACTTC; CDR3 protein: CASSFQQGNPYEQYF
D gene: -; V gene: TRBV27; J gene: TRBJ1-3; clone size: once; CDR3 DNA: TGTGCCAGCAGTTCCCTAACCTCAAGGACGTATTCTGGAAACACCATATATTTT; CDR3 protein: CASSSLTSRTYSGNTIYF
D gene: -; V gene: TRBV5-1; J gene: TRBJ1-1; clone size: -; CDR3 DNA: TGCGCCAGCAGCTTGGTCGGGACGAACACTGAAGCTTTCTTT; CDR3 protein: CASSLVGTNTEAFF
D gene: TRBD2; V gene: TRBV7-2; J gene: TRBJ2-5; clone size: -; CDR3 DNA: TGTGCCAGCAGCTTATGGGCTAGCGGGAGCCAGACCCAGTACTTC; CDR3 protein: CASSLWASGSQTQYF
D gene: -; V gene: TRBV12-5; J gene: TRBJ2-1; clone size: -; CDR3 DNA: TGTGCTAGTGGCTATAAGGGTGGTGAGCAGTTCTTC; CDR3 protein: CASGYKGGEQFF
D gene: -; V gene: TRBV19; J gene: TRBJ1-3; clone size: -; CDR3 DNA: TGTGCCAGTAGTATCGGAAGGGTAGGAGTTGCTGGAAACACCATATATTTT; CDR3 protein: CASSIGRVGVAGNTIYF
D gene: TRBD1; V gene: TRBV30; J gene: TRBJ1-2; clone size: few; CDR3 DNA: TGTGCCTGGAGCCAAAGGACAGGGGGCAGATATGGCTACACCTTC; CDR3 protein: CAWSQRTGGRYGYTF
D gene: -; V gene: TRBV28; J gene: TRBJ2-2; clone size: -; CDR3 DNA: TGTGCCAGCAGTTTTTTGACTCCTGGCGGGGAGCTGTTTTTT; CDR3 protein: CASSFLTPGGELFF
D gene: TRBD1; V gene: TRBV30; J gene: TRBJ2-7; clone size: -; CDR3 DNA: TGTGCCTGGAGTCGGGCTAGGACAGGCCTTGACGAGCAGTACTTC; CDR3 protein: CAWSRARTGLDEQYF
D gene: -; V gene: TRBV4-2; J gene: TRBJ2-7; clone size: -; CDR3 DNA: TGTGCCAGCAGCCAGGAACGACAGAACGCGGATTACGAGCAGTACTTC; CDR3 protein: CASSQERQNADYEQYF
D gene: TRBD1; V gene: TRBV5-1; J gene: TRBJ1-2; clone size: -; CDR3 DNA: TGCGCCAGCAGCTTGGCCTGGGGGACAGGAGGCGGTGGGGATGGCTACACCTTC; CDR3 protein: CASSLAWGTGGGGDGYTF